The T cell receptor (beta chain) described here comes from a study of chemoradiotherapy in HPV16-positive cancers. Data came from immunoSEQ multiplex PCR; TCRdb stores just in-frame clones and leaves some out. Among 2,500 or so clones listed, around 85% were seen once. This clone was counted only a few times. Germline loops: CDR1 SGHVS, CDR2 FQNEAQ. V lost 5 bases and J 7 bases, leaving 12 bases between the germline ends. This CDR3 spans 13 amino acids. The chain is built from TRBV7-8 and TRBJ1-5; the D is unclear. The sequences come from tumor tissue, collected from a patient who underwent chemoradiotherapy. The receptor's source is a human donor with HPV-associated anogenital cancer. For the CDR3, the DNA is TGTGCCAGCAGCCCCGGGGAGACCCAGCCCCAGCATTTT. Residues: CASSPGETQPQHF.